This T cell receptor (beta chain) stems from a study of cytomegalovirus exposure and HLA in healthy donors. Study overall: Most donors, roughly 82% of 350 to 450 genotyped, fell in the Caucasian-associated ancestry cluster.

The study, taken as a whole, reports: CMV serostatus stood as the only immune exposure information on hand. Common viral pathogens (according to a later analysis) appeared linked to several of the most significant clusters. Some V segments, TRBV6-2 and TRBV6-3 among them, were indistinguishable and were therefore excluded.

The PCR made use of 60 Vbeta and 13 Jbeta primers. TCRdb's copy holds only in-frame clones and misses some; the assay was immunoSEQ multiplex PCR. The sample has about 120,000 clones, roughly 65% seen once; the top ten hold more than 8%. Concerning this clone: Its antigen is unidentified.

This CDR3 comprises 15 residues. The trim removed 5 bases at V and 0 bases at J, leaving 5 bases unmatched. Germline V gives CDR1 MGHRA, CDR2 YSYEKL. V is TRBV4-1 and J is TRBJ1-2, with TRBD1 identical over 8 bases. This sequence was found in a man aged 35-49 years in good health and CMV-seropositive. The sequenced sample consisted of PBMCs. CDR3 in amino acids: CASSAGQGTNYGYTF. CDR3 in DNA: TGCGCCAGCAGCGCCGGACAGGGTACTAACTATGGCTACACCTTC.